One and the same sample provided the 28 T cell receptor beta chains below, sequenced in a study of T cell changes during pregnancy in multiple sclerosis. Clones were sequenced by immunoSEQ multiplex PCR, and TCRdb holds only the in-frame ones, with some missing. The repertoire holds approximately 63,000 clones, with 91% as singletons. Material: peripheral blood, obtained in the third trimester of pregnancy. Receptors were obtained from a female donor in good health, enrolled as a control in a pregnancy study.

The chain carries TRBV6-5 and TRBJ2-2; 10 bases line up with TRBD1. J gave up 6 bases and V 6 bases, and 7 bases lay outside the gene matches. The CDR3 is 15 amino acids. Germline CDR1 is MNHEY and CDR2 is SVGAGI. CDR3 DNA sequence: TGTGCCAGCAGCCAGATGACAGGGGGCTCCGGGGAGCTGTTTTTT. Its translation: CASSQMTGGSGELFF.

This rearrangement joins TRBV14 to TRBJ2-7, with 12 nucleotides matching TRBD2. The CDR3 consists of 16 residues. CDR1 SGHDN and CDR2 FVKESK come from the germline V gene. The V segment lost 4 bases and the J segment 3 bases; nucleotides outside the gene matches: 7. CDR3 nucleotide sequence: TGTGCCAGCAGCCGAGGGACTAGCGGGCTTTTCTACGAGCAGTACTTC. Translation: CASSRGTSGLFYEQYF.

This rearrangement joins TRBV6-5 to TRBJ2-1; D is ambiguous. CDR3 length: 11 residues. CDR1 and CDR2 from the germline V gene are MNHEY and SVGAGI. Deletions cut 8 bases from V and 3 bases from J, with 5 bases between. This CDR3 is CASGHYNEQFF. DNA of the CDR3: TGTGCCAGCGGGCACTACAATGAGCAGTTCTTC.

The chain is built from TRBV18 and TRBJ2-1; TRBD1 matches at 9 bases. In germline, CDR1 is KGHSH, CDR2 LQKENI. After removal of 0 bases from V and 3 bases from J, the junction contained 3 bases not matched to a gene. CDR3 length: 16 residues. CDR3 DNA: TGTGCCAGCTCACCACCGGGGACAGGGCGCTACAATGAGCAGTTCTTC. It specifies CASSPPGTGRYNEQFF.

The chain combines TRBV29-1 with TRBJ1-3; 8 positions match TRBD1. V dropped 8 bases and J dropped 4; count of bases not matched to a gene: 4. There are 12 residues in the CDR3. Germline CDR1 SQVTM, CDR2 ANQGSEA. The CDR3 sequence is CSIRTGGNTIYF. CDR3 nucleotides: TGCAGCATTAGGACAGGGGGAAACACCATATATTTT.

V gene TRBV12-5 combines with J gene TRBJ2-7, with TRBD2 matching 10 bases. Trimming at V came to 5 bases and at J to 2 bases, leaving 6 bases not matched to a gene. Germline CDR1 LGHNT, CDR2 FRNRAP. There are 15 residues in the CDR3. CDR3 protein: CASGPTSGTTYEQYF. For the CDR3, the DNA is TGTGCTAGTGGTCCAACTAGCGGGACTACCTACGAGCAGTACTTC.

The rearrangement uses TRBV14 and TRBJ2-7; no definite D call. CDR1 and CDR2 (germline): SGHDN, FVKESK. This CDR3 region has 14 residues. V was clipped by 0 bases and J by 6 bases, with 12 bases between them. CDR3 protein: CASSQDALEFEQYF. CDR3 DNA: TGTGCCAGCAGCCAAGACGCGCTGGAGTTCGAGCAGTACTTC.

The rearrangement links TRBV7-9 to TRBJ2-1, with a weak D call TRBD2 (6 bases). Looked up from germline, CDR1 is SEHNR and CDR2 is FQNEAQ (reference sequence). This CDR3 is built from 14 residues. V was trimmed by 6 bases and J by 7 bases, leaving 16 bases between them. The CDR3 nucleotides read TGTGCCAGCAGAGCACTCCTGGAGGGGAATGAGCAGTTCTTC. This codes for CASRALLEGNEQFF.

DNA of the CDR3: TGTGCCAGCAGCCCCGGGACTCTAAATGAGCAGTTCTTC. This sequence encodes CASSPGTLNEQFF. The chain uses TRBV28 and TRBJ2-1; possible D gene TRBD2, 6 bases. The V and J ends lost 6 bases and 7 bases respectively, with 13 bases between them. The CDR3 spans 13 residues. Per the germline V gene, CDR1 is MDHEN and CDR2 is SYDVKM.

The chain combines TRBV5-1 with TRBJ2-5, with a possible D match to TRBD2 (6 bases). The ends were cut back, 2 bases at V and 1 base at J, with 9 bases in the middle. CDR1 and CDR2 (germline): SGHRS, YFSETQ. CDR3 length: 14 residues. The CDR3 loop is CASSFSGSQETQYF. In DNA, the CDR3 is TGCGCCAGCAGCTTCAGCGGGTCCCAAGAGACCCAGTACTTC.

This chain connects TRBV14 to TRBJ2-7; 7 bases line up with TRBD1. The V segment lost 1 base and the J segment 13 bases; nucleotides outside the gene matches: 4. CDR1 is SGHDN, CDR2 FVKESK, per germline. There are 11 residues in the CDR3. The CDR3: CASSQVGQRYF. The CDR3 nucleotides are TGTGCCAGCAGCCAAGTGGGACAGCGATACTTC. The full variable domain, rest sourced from reference TRBV14 and TRBJ2-7, is EAGVTQFPSHSVIEKGQTVTLRCDPISGHDNLYWYRRVMGKEIKFLLHFVKESKQDESGMPNNRFLAERTGGTYSTLKVQPAELEDSGVYFCASSQVGQRYFGPGTRLTVT.

This chain joins TRBV28 and TRBJ2-7, with 9 bases identical to TRBD1. V gave up 7 bases and J gave up 5 bases; unmatched junction bases: 9. In germline, CDR1 is MDHEN, CDR2 SYDVKM. This CDR3 is 14 amino acids long. This chain's CDR3 is CASMVTGGRDEQYF. The DNA of the CDR3 is TGTGCCAGCATGGTAACAGGGGGCCGCGACGAGCAGTACTTC.

This chain links TRBV7-9 with TRBJ2-5, with 9 bases fitting TRBD2. This CDR3 is 14 amino acids long. Trimming cost V 2 bases and J 4 bases; bases outside gene matches: 2. Germline assignment: CDR1 SEHNR and CDR2 FQNEAQ (reference sequence). The CDR3 here is CASSLIAGAETQYF. CDR3 bases: TGTGCCAGCAGCTTAATAGCGGGAGCAGAGACCCAGTACTTC. Variable domain in full (rest from reference TRBV7-9 and TRBJ2-5): DTGVSQNPRHKITKRGQNVTFRCDPISEHNRLYWYRQTLGQGPEFLTYFQNEAQLEKSRLLSDRFSAERPKGSFSTLEIQRTEQGDSAMYLCASSLIAGAETQYFGPGTRLLVL.

V usage is TRBV7-2 and J usage is TRBJ2-1, with D perhaps matching TRBD1 (5 bases). Trimming stripped 5 bases from V and 0 bases from J, with 20 bases between. CDR3 size: 18 residues. Germline V gene data show CDR1 as SGHTA and CDR2 as FQGNSA. CDR3 in amino acids: CASSLFRLGLGSYNEQFF. Here the CDR3 DNA reads TGTGCCAGCAGCCTCTTCCGATTGGGGCTAGGCTCCTACAATGAGCAGTTCTTC.

The V and J genes are TRBV7-2 and TRBJ2-1, with 7 bases identical to TRBD1. V dropped 4 bases and J dropped 6; count of bases not matched to a gene: 9. There are 15 residues in the CDR3. Germline CDR1 reads SGHTA; CDR2 reads FQGNSA. CDR3 amino acids: CASSSSGQRPNEQFF. CDR3 coding DNA: TGTGCCAGCAGCTCCTCGGGACAGCGGCCCAATGAGCAGTTCTTC.

The chain carries TRBV4-2 and TRBJ2-1; no clear D gene. Germline loops: CDR1 LGHNA, CDR2 YNFKEQ. With 0 bases removed from V and 6 bases from J, the gap between germline ends came to 9 bases. The CDR3 is made up of 14 amino acids. The CDR3 nucleotides read TGTGCCAGCAGCCAAGAAGTGACTTTCAATGAGCAGTTCTTC. Protein: CASSQEVTFNEQFF.

The rearrangement uses TRBV9 and TRBJ1-6; D not certain. The length of the CDR3 is 15 residues. The ends were cut back, 0 bases at V and 8 bases at J, with 12 bases in the middle. The V gene's germline CDR1 is SGDLS and CDR2 YYNGEE. The DNA for the CDR3 is TGTGCCAGCAGCGTAGAGGGCCGGGAGGATTCACCCCTCCACTTT. The encoded protein is CASSVEGREDSPLHF.

The gene calls are TRBV5-5 and TRBJ1-4; D gene unclear. Germline-derived CDR1 and CDR2 are SGHKS and YYEKEE (reference sequence). This CDR3 is 16 amino acids long. V was shortened by 5 bases and J by 0 bases, with 14 bases between the two germline ends. In nucleotides, the CDR3 is TGTGCCAGCAGGACGACATCGTCAGCAACTAATGAAAAACTGTTTTTT. Translated: CASRTTSSATNEKLFF.

In this sample, this clone turned up a few times. The rearrangement uses TRBV2 and TRBJ1-1; a weak D match, TRBD1 (6 bases). CDR1 and CDR2 (germline): SNHLY, FYNNEI. The V and J ends lost 6 bases and 4 bases respectively, with 18 bases between them. This CDR3 has 15 residues. The CDR3 reads CASRDETGWTTEAFF. As DNA, the CDR3 is TGTGCCAGCAGGGATGAAACAGGGTGGACCACTGAAGCTTTCTTT. The entire variable domain, with the rest obtained from reference TRBV2 and TRBJ1-1, is as follows: EPEVTQTPSHQVTQMGQEVILRCVPISNHLYFYWYRQILGQKVEFLVSFYNNEISEKSEIFDDQFSVERPDGSNFTLKIRSTKLEDSAMYFCASRDETGWTTEAFFGQGTRLTVV.

The CDR3 reads CASRSRGTDTQYF. The CDR3 region has the DNA TGTGCCAGCCGGTCGCGGGGCACAGATACGCAGTATTTT. J is TRBJ2-3 and V is TRBV28; possibly TRBD2 for D (5 bases). The V end lost 8 bases, the J end lost 1 base, and 10 bases lay between the germline ends. Germline V gives CDR1 MDHEN, CDR2 SYDVKM. This CDR3 is built from 13 residues.

The chain joins TRBV14 to TRBJ1-1; possibly TRBD1 for D (6 bases). Trimming took off 4 bases at V and 4 bases at J, with 10 bases between the two ends. This CDR3 spans 13 amino acids. Germline CDR1 is SGHDN and CDR2 is FVKESK. The CDR3 sequence is CASSRTGFTEAFF. The CDR3 nucleotides read TGTGCCAGCAGCCGTACAGGGTTCACTGAAGCTTTCTTT.

The genes are TRBV5-1 and TRBJ2-1; D remains ambiguous. V was cut by 4 bases and J by 5 bases, with 7 bases left in between. This CDR3 has 12 residues. Germline CDR1 and CDR2: SGHRS and YFSETQ. The CDR3 nucleotides read TGCGCCAGCAGCCCAGGTGACAATGAGCAGTTCTTC. It codes for CASSPGDNEQFF.

The chain has TRBV27 and TRBJ1-1; D remains unclear. Trimming shortened V by 5 bases and J by 5 bases, and 12 bases separated the two germline ends. The CDR3 length is 13 residues. CDR1 and CDR2 from the germline V gene are MNHEY and SMNVEV (reference sequence). CDR3 protein: CASSPSPGTEAFF. The CDR3 DNA reads as TGTGCCAGCAGTCCGTCCCCGGGTACTGAAGCTTTCTTT.

This clone turned up a few times. V usage is TRBV27 and J usage is TRBJ2-7, with D perhaps TRBD1 (6 bases). The CDR3 is 11 residues long. Trimming stripped 8 bases from V and 6 bases from J, with 11 bases between. CDR1 is MNHEY and CDR2 is SMNVEV in the germline V gene (reference sequence). CDR3 in DNA: TGTGCCAGCGTAAGGGGGAGCGAGCAGTACTTC. Amino acid sequence: CASVRGSEQYF.

This clone was seen only once. An end of the junction does not agree with germline; a read error may underlie this. The V call is TRBV7-7, the J call TRBJ2-2; 9 nucleotides agree with TRBD2. Looked up from germline, CDR1 is SSHAT and CDR2 is FNYEAQ (reference sequence). The CDR3 runs 16 residues. The CDR3 bases are TGTGCTAGCAGCCAACTAGCGGGTATGGACACCGGGGAGCTGTTTTTT. Protein product: CASSQLAGMDTGELFF.

This clone was detected a few times. The gene calls are TRBV7-8 and TRBJ2-3; 7 nucleotides match TRBD2. Trimming took 4 bases from V and 2 from J; bases not matched to a gene: 3. Germline V gene lookup returns CDR1 SGHVS and CDR2 FQNEAQ. The CDR3 runs to 14 residues. The CDR3: CASSWGGTTDTQYF. CDR3 in DNA: TGTGCCAGCAGCTGGGGGGGGACCACAGATACGCAGTATTTT.

The gene calls are TRBV6-5 and TRBJ1-5, with TRBD1 as a possible D gene (5 bases). CDR1 and CDR2 from the germline V gene are MNHEY and SVGAGI. Trimming stripped 5 bases from V and 6 bases from J, with 11 bases between. The CDR3 has 13 residues. The CDR3 is CASSPGGSQPQHF. The CDR3 DNA reads TGTGCCAGCAGTCCCGGGGGATCTCAGCCCCAGCATTTT.

This clone was recorded once. The chain has TRBV29-1 and TRBJ2-3; D might be TRBD2 (6 bases). Trimming shortened V by 5 bases and J by 8 bases, and 20 bases separated the two germline ends. Looked up from germline, CDR1 is SQVTM and CDR2 is ANQGSEA. This CDR3 region has 14 residues. CDR3 in DNA: TGCAGCGTTCCCAACGGGGGAACGGTTGGTACGCAGTATTTT. Translated, it gives CSVPNGGTVGTQYF.